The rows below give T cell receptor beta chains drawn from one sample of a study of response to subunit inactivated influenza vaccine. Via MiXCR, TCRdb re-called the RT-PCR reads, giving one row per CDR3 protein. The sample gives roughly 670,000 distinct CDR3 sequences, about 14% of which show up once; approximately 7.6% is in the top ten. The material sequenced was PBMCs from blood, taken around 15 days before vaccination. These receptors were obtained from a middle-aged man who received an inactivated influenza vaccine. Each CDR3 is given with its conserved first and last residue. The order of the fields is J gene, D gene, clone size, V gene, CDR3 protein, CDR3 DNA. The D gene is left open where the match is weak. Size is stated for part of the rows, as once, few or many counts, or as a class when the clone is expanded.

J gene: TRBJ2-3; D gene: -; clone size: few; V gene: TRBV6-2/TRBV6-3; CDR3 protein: CASSYPRIVKGGADTQYF; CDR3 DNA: TGTGCCAGCAGTTACCCAAGAATAGTGAAAGGGGGGGCAGATACGCAGTATTTT
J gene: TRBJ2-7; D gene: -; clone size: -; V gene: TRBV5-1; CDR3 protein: CASSLELAVQYF; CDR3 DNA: TGCGCCAGCAGCTTGGAGCTAGCCGTGCAGTACTTC
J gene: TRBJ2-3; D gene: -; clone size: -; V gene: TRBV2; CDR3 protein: CASISSHLTDTQYF; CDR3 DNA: TGTGCCAGCATATCGTCGCACCTCACAGATACGCAGTATTTT
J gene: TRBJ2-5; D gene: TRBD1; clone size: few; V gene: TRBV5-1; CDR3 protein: CASSLGDRGTETQYF; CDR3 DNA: TGCGCCAGCAGCTTGGGGGACAGGGGCACAGAGACCCAGTACTTC
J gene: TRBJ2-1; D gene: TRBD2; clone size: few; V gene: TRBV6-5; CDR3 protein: CASSRGLGEQFF; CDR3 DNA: TGTGCCAGCAGTCGGGGACTAGGTGAGCAGTTCTTC
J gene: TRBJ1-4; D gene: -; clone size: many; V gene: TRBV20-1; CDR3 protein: CSARAARSNEKLFF; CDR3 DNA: TGCAGTGCTAGGGCGGCAAGATCAAATGAAAAACTGTTTTTT
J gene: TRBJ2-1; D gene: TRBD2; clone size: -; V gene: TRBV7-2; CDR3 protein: CASSLRGLAGYNEQFF; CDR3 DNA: TGTGCCAGCAGCCTACGGGGACTAGCGGGATACAATGAGCAGTTCTTC
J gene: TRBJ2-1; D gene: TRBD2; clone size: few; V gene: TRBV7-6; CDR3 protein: CASSFSGGAGNEQFF; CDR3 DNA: TGTGCCAGCAGCTTTAGCGGGGGGGCCGGCAATGAGCAGTTCTTC
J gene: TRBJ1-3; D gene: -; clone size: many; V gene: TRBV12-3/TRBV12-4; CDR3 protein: CATQEGVPGNTIYF; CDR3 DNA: TGTGCCACTCAGGAGGGAGTACCTGGAAACACCATATATTTT
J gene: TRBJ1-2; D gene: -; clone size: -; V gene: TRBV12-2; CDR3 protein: CASRFISGQHYGYTF; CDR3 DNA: TGTGCAAGTCGCTTTATTTCGGGGCAACACTATGGCTACACCTTC
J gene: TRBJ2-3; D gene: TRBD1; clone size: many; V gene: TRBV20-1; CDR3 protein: CSEPGTGTNTQYF; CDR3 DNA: TGCAGTGAACCCGGGACAGGGACGAATACGCAGTATTTT
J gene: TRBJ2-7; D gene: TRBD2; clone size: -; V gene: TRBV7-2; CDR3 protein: CASSLGPLGGGSQYF; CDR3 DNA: TGTGCCAGCAGCTTAGGACCCCTCGGTGGCGGGAGCCAGTACTTC
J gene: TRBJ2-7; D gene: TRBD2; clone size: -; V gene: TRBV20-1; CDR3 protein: CSARLGGGDSYEQYF; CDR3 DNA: TGCAGTGCCCGCCTGGGCGGGGGGGACTCCTACGAGCAGTACTTC
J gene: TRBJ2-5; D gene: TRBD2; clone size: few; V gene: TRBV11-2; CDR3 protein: CASSAGTSEPETQYF; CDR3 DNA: TGTGCCAGCAGCGCCGGGACTAGCGAACCGGAGACCCAGTACTTC
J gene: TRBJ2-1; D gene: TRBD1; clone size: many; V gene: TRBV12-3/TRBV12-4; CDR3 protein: CASSLGQGVHNEQFF; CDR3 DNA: TGTGCCAGCAGTTTAGGTCAGGGGGTCCACAATGAGCAGTTCTTC
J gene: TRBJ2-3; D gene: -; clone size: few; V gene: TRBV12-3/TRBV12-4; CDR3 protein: CASSPGAHTDTQYF; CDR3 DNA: TGTGCCAGCAGCCCAGGGGCTCACACCGATACGCAGTATTTT
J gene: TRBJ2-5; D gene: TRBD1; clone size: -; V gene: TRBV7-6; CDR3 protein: CASSQKTRGLGQETQYF; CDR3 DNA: TGTGCCAGCAGCCAAAAGACCAGGGGGCTAGGACAAGAGACCCAGTACTTC
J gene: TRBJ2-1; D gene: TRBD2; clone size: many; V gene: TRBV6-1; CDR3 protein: CASRGLAGGSYNEQFF; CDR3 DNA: TGTGCCAGCAGGGGACTAGCGGGAGGTTCCTACAATGAGCAGTTCTTC
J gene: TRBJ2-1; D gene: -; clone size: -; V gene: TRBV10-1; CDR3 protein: CASSALTAPGRGYNEQFF; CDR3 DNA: TGCGCCAGCAGTGCGCTCACCGCCCCGGGACGGGGATACAATGAGCAGTTCTTC
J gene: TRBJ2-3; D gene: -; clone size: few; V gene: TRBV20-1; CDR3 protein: CSAKAPTSTDTQYF; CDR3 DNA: TGCAGTGCTAAAGCGCCGACTAGCACAGATACGCAGTATTTT
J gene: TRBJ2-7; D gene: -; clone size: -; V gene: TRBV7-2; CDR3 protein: CASSVEGNRMREQYF; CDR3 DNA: TGTGCCAGCAGCGTAGAAGGGAACAGGATGCGGGAGCAGTACTTC
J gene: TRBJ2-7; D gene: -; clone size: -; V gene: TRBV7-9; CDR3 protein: CASSWGRDEQYF; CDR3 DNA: TGTGCCAGCAGTTGGGGTAGAGACGAGCAGTACTTC
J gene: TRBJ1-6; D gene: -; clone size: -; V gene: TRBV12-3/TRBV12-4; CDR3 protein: CASGRGASYNSPLHF; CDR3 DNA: TGTGCCAGCGGAAGGGGGGCTTCCTATAATTCACCCCTCCACTTT
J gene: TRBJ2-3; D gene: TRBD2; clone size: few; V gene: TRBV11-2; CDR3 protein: CASSLVSGGSMNTQYF; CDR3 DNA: TGTGCCAGCAGCTTAGTAAGCGGGGGCTCCATGAATACGCAGTATTTT
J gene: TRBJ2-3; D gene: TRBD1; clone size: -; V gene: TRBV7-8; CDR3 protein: CASSQDRNTQYF; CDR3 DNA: TGTGCCAGCAGCCAGGACAGGAATACGCAGTATTTT
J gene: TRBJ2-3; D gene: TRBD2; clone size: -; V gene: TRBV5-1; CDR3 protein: CASSIKPGLGPQDTQYF; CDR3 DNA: TGCGCCAGCAGCATCAAACCGGGACTAGGGCCGCAGGATACGCAGTATTTT
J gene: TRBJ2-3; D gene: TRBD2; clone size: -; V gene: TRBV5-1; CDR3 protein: CASSMQRGGPDTQYF; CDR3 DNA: TGCGCCAGCAGCATGCAGCGGGGGGGCCCCGATACGCAGTATTTT
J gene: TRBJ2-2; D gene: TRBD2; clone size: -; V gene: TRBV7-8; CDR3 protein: CASSLAGGTSVTGELFF; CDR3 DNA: TGTGCCAGCAGCTTAGCCGGCGGGACTAGCGTTACCGGGGAGCTGTTTTTT
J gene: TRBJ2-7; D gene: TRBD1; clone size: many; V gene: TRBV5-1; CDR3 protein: CASRTGAYEQYF; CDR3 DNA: TGCGCCAGCAGAACAGGGGCCTACGAGCAGTACTTC
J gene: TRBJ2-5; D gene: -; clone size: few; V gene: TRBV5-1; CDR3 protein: CASSLRPQVEVEQETQYF; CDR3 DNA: TGCGCCAGCAGCTTAAGACCGCAAGTAGAGGTGGAGCAAGAGACCCAGTACTTC
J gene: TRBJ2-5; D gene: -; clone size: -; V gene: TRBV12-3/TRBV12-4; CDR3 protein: CASSRQRFNQTQYF; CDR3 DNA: TGTGCCAGCAGTCGACAGAGGTTCAATCAGACCCAGTACTTC
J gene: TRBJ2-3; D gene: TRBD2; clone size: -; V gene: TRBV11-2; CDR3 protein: CASSLVPGLAEGIYTQYF; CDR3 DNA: TGTGCCAGCAGCTTAGTTCCGGGACTAGCGGAAGGGATATATACGCAGTATTTT
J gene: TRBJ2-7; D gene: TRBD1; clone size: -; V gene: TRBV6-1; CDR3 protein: CASMGTGGSYEQYF; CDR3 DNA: TGTGCCAGCATGGGGACAGGGGGATCCTACGAGCAGTACTTC
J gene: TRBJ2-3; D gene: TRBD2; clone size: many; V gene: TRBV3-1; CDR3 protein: CASSLSGSARTDTQYF; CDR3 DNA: TGTGCCAGCAGCCTTAGCGGGAGTGCCCGGACAGATACGCAGTATTTT
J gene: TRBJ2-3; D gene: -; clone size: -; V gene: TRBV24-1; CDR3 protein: CATSDHDVWGRVDTQYF; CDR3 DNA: TGTGCCACCAGTGACCACGATGTGTGGGGGCGGGTAGATACGCAGTATTTT
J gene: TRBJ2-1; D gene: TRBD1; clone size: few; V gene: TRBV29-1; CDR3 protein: CSVSGTGNNEQFF; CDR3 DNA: TGCAGCGTCTCCGGGACAGGGAACAATGAGCAGTTCTTC
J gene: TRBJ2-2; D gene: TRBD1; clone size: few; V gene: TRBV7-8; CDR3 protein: CASSLGGQGLVTGELFF; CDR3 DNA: TGTGCCAGCAGCTTAGGGGGACAGGGGTTGGTCACCGGGGAGCTGTTTTTT
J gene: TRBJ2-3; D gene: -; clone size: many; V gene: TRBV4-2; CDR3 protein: CASSLSANTADTQYF; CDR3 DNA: TGTGCCAGCAGCCTTTCAGCGAATACCGCAGATACGCAGTATTTT
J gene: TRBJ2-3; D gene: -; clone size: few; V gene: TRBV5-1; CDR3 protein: CASTGHGGYTQYF; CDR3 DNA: TGCGCCAGCACTGGACACGGAGGGTATACGCAGTATTTT
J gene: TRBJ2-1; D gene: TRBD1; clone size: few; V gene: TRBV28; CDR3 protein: CASSSPTGTGGRNEQFF; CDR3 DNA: TGTGCCAGCAGTTCACCTACCGGGACAGGGGGCCGGAATGAGCAGTTCTTC
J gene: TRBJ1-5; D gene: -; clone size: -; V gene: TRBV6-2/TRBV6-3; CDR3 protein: CASSYPPQSSNQPQHF; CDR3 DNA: TGTGCCAGCAGTTACCCCCCACAGTCCAGCAATCAGCCCCAGCATTTT
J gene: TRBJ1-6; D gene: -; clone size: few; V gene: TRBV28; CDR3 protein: CASSLLGNGKSPLHF; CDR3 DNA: TGTGCCAGCAGTTTACTGGGTAACGGAAAATCACCCCTCCACTTT
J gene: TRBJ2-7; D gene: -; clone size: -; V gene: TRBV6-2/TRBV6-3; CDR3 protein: CASSYLGRETGEQYF; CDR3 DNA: TGTGCCAGCAGTTACCTTGGACGGGAGACGGGCGAGCAGTACTTC
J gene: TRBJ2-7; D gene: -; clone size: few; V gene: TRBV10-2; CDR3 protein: CASSPSVYEQYF; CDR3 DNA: TGCGCCAGCAGTCCTTCGGTCTACGAGCAGTACTTC
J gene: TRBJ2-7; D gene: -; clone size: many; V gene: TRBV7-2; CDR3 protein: CASSLRFGEQYF; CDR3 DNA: TGTGCCAGCAGCTTACGGTTCGGCGAGCAGTACTTC
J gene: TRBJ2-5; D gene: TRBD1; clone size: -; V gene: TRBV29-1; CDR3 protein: CSGVRGRETQYF; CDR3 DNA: TGCAGCGGGGTGAGGGGGCGCGAGACCCAGTACTTC
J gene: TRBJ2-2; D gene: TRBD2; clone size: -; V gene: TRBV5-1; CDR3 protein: CASSPRTSGATGELFF; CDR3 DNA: TGCGCCAGCAGCCCCCGGACTAGCGGAGCCACCGGGGAGCTGTTTTTT
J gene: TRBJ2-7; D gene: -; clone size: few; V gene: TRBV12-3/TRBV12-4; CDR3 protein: CASSAAPSYEQYF; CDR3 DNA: TGTGCCAGCAGTGCCGCCCCCTCCTACGAGCAGTACTTC